This TCR beta chain comes out of a study of blood T cell repertoires in COVID-19. Study details: The study drew acute and convalescent COVID-19 samples from the United States, Italy and Spain. Sample material is recorded as cDNA or gDNA derived from T cells, B-cell-depleted T cells, or PBMCs.

Methods used by the authors: From reference gene primer amplification, estimates of nucleated cell counts were derived. TCRdb's copy holds only in-frame clones and misses some; the assay was immunoSEQ multiplex PCR. For V, J and clone size, that table is used; D and trimming come from the DNA. Of roughly 140,000 clones listed, over 70% are singletons. The sequencing sample was made of peripheral blood. The source of this sequence is a woman aged 55-69 years with acute or convalescent COVID-19.

CDR3 sequence reads: CSVGTGISGNTIYF. CDR3 DNA sequence: TGCAGCGTTGGAACAGGGATATCTGGAAACACCATATATTTT. The rearrangement joins TRBV29-1 to TRBJ1-3; D may be TRBD1 (6 bases). V gave up 4 bases and J gave up 1 base, with 11 bases separating them. Germline lookup yields CDR1 SQVTM and CDR2 ANQGSEA. The CDR3 length is 14 residues. The full variable domain, with the rest looked up from reference TRBV29-1 and TRBJ1-3, is SAVISQKPSRDICQRGTSLTIQCQVDSQVTMMFWYRQQPGQSLTLIATANQGSEATYESGFVIDKFPISRPNLTFSTLTVSNMSPEDSSIYLCSVGTGISGNTIYFGEGSWLTVV.